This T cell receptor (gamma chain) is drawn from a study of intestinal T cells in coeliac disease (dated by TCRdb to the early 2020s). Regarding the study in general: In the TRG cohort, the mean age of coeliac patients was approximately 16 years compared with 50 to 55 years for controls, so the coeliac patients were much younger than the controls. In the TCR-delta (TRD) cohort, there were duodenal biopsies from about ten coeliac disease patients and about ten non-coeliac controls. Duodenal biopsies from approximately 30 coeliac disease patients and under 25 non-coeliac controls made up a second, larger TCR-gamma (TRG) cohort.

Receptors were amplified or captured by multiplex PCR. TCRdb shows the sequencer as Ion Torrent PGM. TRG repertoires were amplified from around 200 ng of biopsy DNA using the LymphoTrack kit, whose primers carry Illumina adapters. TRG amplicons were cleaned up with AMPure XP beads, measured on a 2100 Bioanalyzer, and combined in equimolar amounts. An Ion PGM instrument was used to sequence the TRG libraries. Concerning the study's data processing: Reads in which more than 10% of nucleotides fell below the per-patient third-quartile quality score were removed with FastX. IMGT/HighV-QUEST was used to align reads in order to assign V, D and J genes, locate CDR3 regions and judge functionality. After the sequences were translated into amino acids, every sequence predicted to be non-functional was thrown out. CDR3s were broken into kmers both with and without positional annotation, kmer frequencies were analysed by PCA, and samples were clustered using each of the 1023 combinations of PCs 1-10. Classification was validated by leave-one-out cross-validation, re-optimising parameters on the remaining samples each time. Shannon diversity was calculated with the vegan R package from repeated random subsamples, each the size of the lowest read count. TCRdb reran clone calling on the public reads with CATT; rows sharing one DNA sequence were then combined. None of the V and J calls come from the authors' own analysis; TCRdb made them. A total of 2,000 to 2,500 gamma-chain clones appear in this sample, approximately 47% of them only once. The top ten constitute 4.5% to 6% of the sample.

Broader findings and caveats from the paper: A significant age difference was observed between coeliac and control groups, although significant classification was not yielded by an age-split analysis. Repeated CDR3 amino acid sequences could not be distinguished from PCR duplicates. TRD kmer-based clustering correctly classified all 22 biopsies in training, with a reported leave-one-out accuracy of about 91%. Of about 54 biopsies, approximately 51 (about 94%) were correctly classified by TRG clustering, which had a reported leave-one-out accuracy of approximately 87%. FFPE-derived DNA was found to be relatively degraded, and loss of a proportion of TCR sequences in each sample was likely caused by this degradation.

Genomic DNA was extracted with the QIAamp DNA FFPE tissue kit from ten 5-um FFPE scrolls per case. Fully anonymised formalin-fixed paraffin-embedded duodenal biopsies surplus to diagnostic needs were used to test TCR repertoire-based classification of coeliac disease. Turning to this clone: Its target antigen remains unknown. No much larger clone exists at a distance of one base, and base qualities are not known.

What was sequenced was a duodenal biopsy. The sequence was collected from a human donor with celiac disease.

This receptor carries the CDR3 CATWVDMTTYTTGWFKIF. The DNA sequence is given as TGTGCCACCTGGGTCGACATGACCACTTATACCACTGGTTGGTTCAAGATATTT. This chain is built from TRGV8 and TRGJP1. The junction shows trimming of 5 bases on V and 0 bases on J, and the gene matches do not reach 15 bases of it. Taken from the germline V gene, the CDR1 and CDR2 loops are VENAVY and YDSYNSRV. Including the terminal cysteine and phenylalanine, the CDR3 comprises 18 residues. The retained sequence is limited to the CDR3, 54 bases, with the frame set at the first base.